What follows is one T cell receptor (beta chain) and its context. What this receptor recognizes is not known. No much larger clonotype is one base removed from it; base qualities were not supplied. This sample is part of a study of shared clonotypes between healthy human individuals (dated by TCRdb to 2019 to 2021). Notes on the research overall: A few men and two women, aged 18 to 49 years, made up the cohort. Per donor, leukapheresis produced somewhere between about 0.8 and 9.5 billion PBMCs. To increase sequencing depth and limit assay-specific biases, TCR repertoire library preparation and sequencing were carried out by different laboratories using diverse techniques. The study deeply sequenced blood TCR repertoires of about 5 healthy adults to estimate repertoire size and the extent of clonotype sharing between individuals. For each donor, CD4 naive and CD4 memory were each given three plates, CD8 naive was given two plates, and CD8 memory was given one plate. General study outcomes and caveats: Compared with non-shared clonotypes, clonotypes shared by all four sorted-subset donors had higher generation probabilities. Naive subsets generally had larger estimated clonotype richness than memory subsets. Sharing across a handful of donors was observed for about 5% of naive CD4, less than 4% of naive CD8, roughly 2.3% of memory CD4, and approximately 0.41% of memory CD8 clonotypes. The small number of donors limited the genetic and exposure-history diversity represented. Pairwise subsampling indicated that sequencing depth was expected to affect the degree of clonotype sharing among donors. Only blood was sampled, and tissue TCR repertoires likely differ from those in blood. Incomplete sequencing was indicated by rarefaction of sorted-subset datasets, despite the large sequencing depth.

Based on the germline V gene, the CDR1 and CDR2 sequences are ENHRY and SYGVKD. The CDR3 covers 13 residues, taking in both the cysteine and the phenylalanine. Only the CDR3 DNA is retained, 39 bases long and in frame from the first base. Compared with germline, V lacks 8 bases and J lacks 5 bases; bases without a gene match: 4. Using the deep immunoSEQ assay, TCR CDR3 regions were amplified from genomic DNA by multiplex PCR. Genomic DNA extracted from each cell subset was distributed evenly over all wells of several immunoSEQ 96-well plates, and each plate served as one replicate. For sorted subsets, each replicate PCR was loaded with 150 to 250 ng genomic DNA, equivalent to 25,000 to 30,000 T cell genomes. Purified libraries were quantified with a Qubit 3.0 fluorometer, sized on a Bioanalyzer 2100, and re-quantified with the KAPA Library Quantification kit. Every immunoSEQ 96-well plate was sequenced on a dedicated single-read 150-cycle Illumina NextSeq 550 flow cell. Under the source paper's analysis protocol: Because the immunoSEQ output included only junctional sequences and no quality scores, the filtering could not be the same as the filtering used for full-length reads. To assign V/J genes and CDR3, sequences were annotated using PyIR, a Python wrapper for IgBLAST v1.9, with IMGT germline references. Reads were filtered out if the reads had weak V/J assignments (E-value above 1e-6), no CDR3, stop codons, out-of-frame junctions, or ambiguous translated residues. V3J clonotypes were defined as sequences sharing the same inferred V gene, J gene, and CDR3 amino acid sequence. Percentage overlap between repertoires was computed as shared unique clonotypes divided by the size of the smaller repertoire. RTK rarefaction, the Chao1 estimator, and Recon v2.1 estimates of unobserved clonotypes were used to assess repertoire richness. For all TCRbeta clonotypes obtained by the gDNA method from several donors, generation probabilities were computed with OLGA. Sourced from immuneACCESS, this table was stored by TCRdb with only in-frame sequences that have V and J called. A share of the clones is absent; for the studies checked, an unresolved V gene accounts for under half, and the remainder has no known explanation. D and trimming come from the DNA, and the V and J calls and clone size come from that table. Present in this sample are 760,000 or so clones, about 96% of which were seen just once. Of the sample, around 0.25% is held by the ten largest clones.

CD8 naive samples were CD45RO-negative cells positively selected for CCR7, giving a CD45RA+CCR7+ population that excluded TemRA cells. The donors were healthy, HIV-negative adults who had no recently reported acute infections or vaccinations. All donors were Caucasian adults living in Nashville, Tennessee, USA. Blood was collected by leukapheresis, and PBMCs were isolated by Ficoll-Histopaque density gradient centrifugation and then cryopreserved in liquid nitrogen vapor phase. Purity and quantity of every magnetically sorted T cell population were checked by analytical flow cytometry. Genomic DNA was isolated from each sorted fraction and quantified by UV absorbance on a Nanodrop 2000c.

The source is a man between 25 and 39 years old in good health. The sequencing input was naive CD8+ T cells sorted from blood. The cell subset or site label here, explained by the study, means: CD45RA+CCR7+. The receptor chain draws on TRBV10-3 and TRBJ2-7; 12 central nucleotides agree with TRBD2. DNA sequence: TGTGCCATCGGGGCTAGCGGGAGGGACGAGCAGTACTTC. Translation gives CAIGASGRDEQYF.